The 13 T cell receptor beta chains reported below all come from one sample, sequenced in a study of blood T cells in healthy people across ages. Primed by a sample-barcoded 5' primer and a J-beta primer mix, a second PCR proceeded for roughly 6 to 12 cycles. In TCRdb, the 5' RACE reads were re-called with MiXCR into one record per CDR3 protein. In the table there are about 800,000 distinct CDR3 sequences, just under 25% of which are singletons. The sample was also reused in another study, on T cells of mothers and their children.

Sequencing was carried out using blood. The receptor source for this set is a boy aged 5-17 years in good health.

This clonotype was seen a few times. V gene TRBV28 combines with J gene TRBJ2-5; D call uncertain. The CDR3 is 18 residues long. The germline gives CDR1 MDHEN, CDR2 SYDVKM. The germline V and J ends were trimmed by 5 bases and 7 bases, with 29 bases remaining between them. The CDR3 region is CASSRHHVWAALLWTQYF. The DNA for the CDR3 is TGTGCCAGCAGTCGCCACCACGTCTGGGCAGCCCTGTTATGGACCCAGTACTTC.

The rearrangement links TRBV6-2 or TRBV6-3 to TRBJ2-5; 13 nucleotides match TRBD2. TRBJ2-7 explains the end of the DNA better; the J call may be wrong. This CDR3 spans 17 amino acids. CDR1 is MNHEY, CDR2 SVGEGT, per germline. CDR3 coding DNA: TGTGCCAGCAGTTACGTCTCCGGGACTAGCGGGGACTACGAGCAGTACTTC. It encodes CASSYVSGTSGDYEQYF.

The genes are TRBV6-5 and TRBJ2-5, with a weak D call TRBD1 (6 bases). The CDR3 loop spans 15 amino acids. Trimming pared 6 bases from V and 2 bases from J, leaving 16 bases between. CDR1 is MNHEY and CDR2 is SVGAGI in the germline V gene. CDR3 loop: CASSPHPRGQETQYF. CDR3 DNA sequence: TGTGCCAGCAGCCCACACCCGAGGGGGCAAGAGACCCAGTACTTC.

This clonotype was found a few times. The rearrangement joins TRBV7-3 to TRBJ1-3; unclear D gene. V shed 1 base and J shed 1 base, with 8 bases lying between them. CDR3 length equals 15 residues. Germline V lookup: CDR1 SGHTA, CDR2 FQGTGA. The CDR3 sequence: CASSLSGESGNTIYF. DNA of the CDR3: TGTGCCAGCAGCTTAAGTGGCGAATCTGGAAACACCATATATTTT.

This chain joins TRBV6-5 and TRBJ2-1; possible D gene TRBD2, 5 bases. This CDR3 has 13 residues. Looked up from germline, CDR1 is MNHEY and CDR2 is SVGAGI. V was shortened by 7 bases and J by 9 bases, with 16 bases between the two germline ends. CDR3 nucleotides: TGTGCCAGCAAGTTTACTGGGAGAGGTGAGCAGTTCTTC. It yields the protein CASKFTGRGEQFF.

This clonotype was observed a handful of times. At one boundary the junction diverges from the germline segment, which might be a read error. This sequence joins TRBV7-7 and TRBJ2-5, with a weak D call TRBD1 (6 bases). This CDR3 region has 14 residues. From germline, CDR1 is SSHAT and CDR2 FNYEAQ (reference sequence). CDR3 loop: CASSFFGQQETQYF. The CDR3 DNA reads TGTGCTAGCAGCTTTTTCGGACAGCAAGAGACCCAGTACTTC.

This chain connects TRBV4-2 to TRBJ2-7, with 11 bases lining up with TRBD1. The V gene end was trimmed by 1 base and the J gene end by 3 bases; junction bases not matched to a gene: 2. Germline lookup yields CDR1 LGHNA and CDR2 YNFKEQ. The CDR3 sequence is 15 residues long. CDR3 sequence: CASSQGGQGGYEQYF. CDR3 bases: TGTGCCAGCAGCCAAGGGGGACAGGGGGGCTACGAGCAGTACTTC.

This clonotype was observed a few times. V usage is TRBV27 and J usage is TRBJ2-5, with unresolved D. This CDR3 is built from 13 residues. Deletions cut 5 bases from V and 1 base from J, with 8 bases between. Germline V CDR1 and CDR2: MNHEY, SMNVEV (reference sequence). Here the CDR3 DNA reads TGTGCCAGCAGTGGTTTCGGCCAAGAGACCCAGTACTTC. Translated: CASSGFGQETQYF.

This chain links TRBV5-1 with TRBJ1-5, with unresolved D. The CDR3 totals 13 residues. Germline V gene sequence: CDR1 SGHRS, CDR2 YFSETQ. V dropped 5 bases and J dropped 0 bases, with 6 bases sitting between them. The CDR3 bases are TGCGCCAGCAGACAGAGTAGCAATCAGCCCCAGCATTTT. This translates into CASRQSSNQPQHF. The full variable domain, in which reference TRBV5-1 and TRBJ1-5 provide the parts outside the CDR3, is KAGVTQTPRYLIKTRGQQVTLSCSPISGHRSVSWYQQTPGQGLQFLFEYFSETQRNKGNFPGRFSGRQFSNSRSEMNVSTLELGDSALYLCASRQSSNQPQHFGDGTRLSIL.

This chain connects TRBV5-1 to TRBJ2-5; TRBD2 might be the D (6 bases). CDR3 length: 16 amino acids. Trimming removed 0 bases from V and 5 bases from J, with 17 bases in between. Germline CDR1 reads SGHRS; CDR2 reads YFSETQ. In DNA, the CDR3 is TGCGCCAGCAGCTTGGTCCCCGACTCCCGGGGGGAGACCCAGTACTTC. Amino acid sequence: CASSLVPDSRGETQYF.

The chain has TRBV6-5 and TRBJ2-7; D gene ambiguous. This CDR3 has 13 amino acids. The germline V gene has CDR1 MNHEY and CDR2 SVGAGI. Trimming pared 3 bases from V and 2 bases from J, leaving 8 bases between. As DNA, the CDR3 is TGTGCCAGCAGTTATGGGGTCCCCTACGAGCAGTACTTC. The encoded protein is CASSYGVPYEQYF.

With respect to this clonotype: Compared with germline, one end of the junction differs, possibly owing to a read error. This rearrangement joins TRBV20-1 to TRBJ1-2; a possible D gene is TRBD1 (5 bases). This CDR3 region has 15 residues. Germline CDR1 DFQATT, CDR2 SNEGSKA (reference sequence). The CDR3 protein is CSARDAGTPNYGYTF. The CDR3 DNA reads TGCAGTGCTAGAGATGCCGGGACGCCTAATTATGGCTACACCTTC.

This clonotype has more than one count but fewer than ten. CDR3 DNA sequence: TGCAGTGCTAACTCTCTAACGGGGGGGCCATTGGATACGCAGTATTTT. Translating it yields CSANSLTGGPLDTQYF. V is TRBV20-1 and J is TRBJ2-3; TRBD2 agrees at 8 bases. V lost 4 bases to trimming and J lost 6 bases; unmatched junction nucleotides: 15. CDR3 length: 16 residues. Germline CDR1 DFQATT, CDR2 SNEGSKA (reference sequence).